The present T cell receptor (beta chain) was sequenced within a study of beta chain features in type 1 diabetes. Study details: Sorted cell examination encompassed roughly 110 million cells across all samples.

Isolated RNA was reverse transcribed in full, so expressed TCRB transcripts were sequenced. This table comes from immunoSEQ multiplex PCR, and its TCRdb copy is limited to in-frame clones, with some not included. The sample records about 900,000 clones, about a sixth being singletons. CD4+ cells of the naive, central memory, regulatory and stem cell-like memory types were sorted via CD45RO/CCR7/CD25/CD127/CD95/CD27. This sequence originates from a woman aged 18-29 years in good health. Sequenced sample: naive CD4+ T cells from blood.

CDR3 sequence: CASSLAIPNTGELFF. CDR3 DNA sequence: TGCGCCAGCAGCTTGGCCATTCCGAACACCGGGGAGCTGTTTTTT. V gene TRBV5-1 combines with J gene TRBJ2-2, with unresolved D. The germline V gene has CDR1 SGHRS and CDR2 YFSETQ. V was cut by 0 bases and J by 0 bases, with 6 bases left in between. This CDR3 region has 15 residues.